These 10 T cell receptor beta chains share one sample of origin, sequenced in a study of low-dose radiotherapy and immunotherapy resistance in tumors. Time point meaning: before trial treatment. Alpha and beta chains were covered, as first-strand cDNA relied on TRAV- and TRBV-specific primers. A roughly 20-cycle PCR with a constant-region primer and V-primer adapter amplified TCRs. TCRdb re-analysed the reads in MiXCR, keeping a single row per CDR3 protein. This sample yields about 64,000 distinct CDR3 sequences, of which around 27% are seen a single time; about 6.6% belongs to the top ten. Sequencing used PBMCs, obtained before treatment. These TCRs come from a male donor with rectosigmoid adenocarcinoma.

The table lists this clonotype with many counts. V and J are TRBV20-1 and TRBJ1-4, with 7 bases matching TRBD1. The CDR3 loop spans 13 amino acids. Germline values: CDR1 DFQATT, CDR2 SNEGSKA (reference sequence). V lost 5 bases and J lost 5; bases outside the gene matches: 5. The CDR3 reads CSAPGTANEKLFF. DNA of the CDR3: TGCAGTGCTCCGGGGACAGCAAATGAAAAACTGTTTTTT.

The rearrangement uses TRBV6-6 and TRBJ2-5; TRBD2 agrees at 7 bases. CDR3 length equals 15 residues. The germline CDR1 and CDR2 sequences are MNHNY and SVGAGI (reference sequence). Unmatched junction bases numbered 8, after V lost 5 bases and J lost 2 bases. CDR3: CASSGLVGSQETQYF. The CDR3 nucleotides read TGTGCCAGCAGTGGACTAGTCGGGTCGCAAGAGACCCAGTACTTC.

There are many counts of this clonotype. CDR3 loop: CASSLVGNTQYF. The CDR3 region has the DNA TGTGCCAGCAGTTTAGTAGGTAATACGCAGTATTTT. The V gene is TRBV28, the J gene TRBJ2-3; no firm D call. CDR1 and CDR2 from the germline V gene are MDHEN and SYDVKM. The CDR3 consists of 12 residues. The ends were cut back, 2 bases at V and 7 bases at J, with 7 bases in the middle. Supplemented by reference TRBV28 and TRBJ2-3, the full variable domain reads DVKVTQSSRYLVKRTGEKVFLECVQDMDHENMFWYRQDPGLGLRLIYFSYDVKMKEKGDIPEGYSVSREKKERFSLILESASTNQTSMYLCASSLVGNTQYFGPGTRLTVL.

This chain links TRBV12-3 or TRBV12-4 with TRBJ2-1; 8 bases agree with TRBD2. This CDR3 is built from 16 residues. The V segment lost 1 base and the J segment 2 bases; nucleotides outside the gene matches: 4. This chain's CDR3 is CASSLVAGGAYNEQFF. In DNA, the CDR3 is TGTGCCAGCAGTTTAGTCGCGGGAGGCGCCTACAATGAGCAGTTCTTC.

This clonotype was recorded a few times. V gene TRBV20-1 combines with J gene TRBJ1-1; TRBD1 is a possible D gene (6 bases). Deletions cut 0 bases from V and 0 bases from J, with 14 bases between. The CDR3 totals 16 residues. Germline CDR1 is DFQATT and CDR2 is SNEGSKA (reference sequence). The CDR3 DNA sequence: TGCAGTGCTAGAGATACCCTCGAGGGGGTGAACACTGAAGCTTTCTTT. Protein: CSARDTLEGVNTEAFF.

This clonotype was picked up many times. The rearrangement joins TRBV5-5 to TRBJ2-3; no clear D gene. The CDR3 consists of 16 residues. Per the germline V gene, CDR1 is SGHKS and CDR2 is YYEKEE (reference sequence). V lost 1 base, J lost 2 bases, and 14 bases lay in between. The DNA for the CDR3 is TGTGCCAGCAGCTTGCGGTGGCAAGCCAACACAGATACGCAGTATTTT. It encodes CASSLRWQANTDTQYF.

V gene TRBV2 combines with J gene TRBJ2-7, with TRBD1 matching over 9 bases. The CDR3 runs to 15 residues. J lost 4 bases, V lost 1 base, and 5 bases had no gene match. Germline values: CDR1 SNHLY, CDR2 FYNNEI. This CDR3 is CASSEDRGRVYEQYF. DNA for the CDR3: TGTGCCAGCAGTGAAGACAGGGGGCGCGTTTACGAGCAGTACTTC.

This clonotype appeared many times. The chain joins TRBV6-6 to TRBJ2-7; D is unclear. The V end lost 10 bases, the J end lost 5 bases, and 15 bases lay between the germline ends. This CDR3 is built from 12 residues. Germline CDR1 is MNHNY and CDR2 is SVGAGI (reference sequence). CDR3 DNA sequence: TGTGCCACAAAAGGCTATTGGAACGAGCAGTACTTC. It is translated as CATKGYWNEQYF.

A word on this clonotype: Since a much larger clone is just one base distant, this may be a read error. The chain uses TRBV19 and TRBJ2-1; D unresolved. CDR1 LNHDA and CDR2 SQIVND come from the germline V gene (reference sequence). The V and J ends lost 8 bases and 6 bases respectively, with 11 bases between them. CDR3 length: 12 amino acids. CDR3 protein: CASGDASNEQFF. DNA for the CDR3: TGTGCCAGTGGAGACGCATCCAATGAGCAGTTCTTC.

This clonotype was observed many times. The V and J genes are TRBV7-8 and TRBJ2-7; 12 bases are shared with TRBD1. This CDR3 has 15 residues. Trimming took 2 bases from V and 5 from J; bases not matched to a gene: 4. CDR1 SGHVS and CDR2 FQNEAQ come from the germline V gene. The chain's CDR3 is CASSLWGTGGDEQYF. CDR3 nucleotide sequence: TGTGCCAGCAGCTTATGGGGGACAGGGGGCGACGAGCAGTACTTC.